The 28 T cell receptor beta chains reported below all come from one sample, sequenced in a study of blood T cells in healthy people across ages. A sample-barcoded 5' primer and a J-beta primer mix were used in a second PCR of roughly 6 to 11 cycles. From the 5' RACE reads, TCRdb called clonotypes with MiXCR, one entry per CDR3 protein. Of around 800,000 distinct CDR3 sequences listed, under 80% are singletons. The material sequenced was blood. Receptors originate from a young man in good health.

The chain links TRBV5-1 to TRBJ2-3; 9 bases agree with TRBD2. There are 16 residues in the CDR3. Losses at the gene ends were 0 bases for V and 3 bases for J; bases not matched to a gene: 5. The germline V gene encodes CDR1 SGHRS and CDR2 YFSETQ. The chain's CDR3 is CASSLASLAGTDTQYF. CDR3 nucleotides: TGCGCCAGCAGCTTGGCCTCGCTAGCGGGGACAGATACGCAGTATTTT.

The chain couples TRBV27 to TRBJ2-7, with D perhaps TRBD1 (6 bases). The last part of the DNA fits TRBJ2-5 better; the J call may be wrong. The CDR3 runs 13 residues. Germline CDR1 reads MNHEY; CDR2 reads SMNVEV (reference sequence). CDR3 bases: TGTGCCAGCAGAGGACAGTATCGAAGGACCCAGTACTTC. Translation: CASRGQYRRTQYF.

CDR3 sequence reads: CASRIRRTGASNTGELFF. The CDR3 DNA is TGTGCCAGCAGAATTAGGAGGACAGGTGCCTCGAACACCGGGGAGCTGTTTTTT. V gene TRBV12-3 or TRBV12-4 combines with J gene TRBJ2-2; 7 bases agree with TRBD1. The CDR3 consists of 18 residues. With V trimmed by 6 bases and J by 0 bases, 13 bases remained unmatched.

The V and J genes are TRBV12-3 or TRBV12-4 and TRBJ2-7, with 11 bases identical to TRBD1. J gave up 6 bases and V 5 bases, and 6 bases lay outside the gene matches. The CDR3 length is 14 residues. CDR3 in amino acids: CASSPRTGGFEQYF. In nucleotides, the CDR3 is TGTGCCAGCAGTCCCAGGACAGGGGGCTTCGAGCAGTACTTC.

The genes are TRBV6-5 and TRBJ2-1, with 10 nucleotides matching TRBD1. This CDR3 region has 15 residues. V shed 0 bases and J 8 bases; nucleotides not matched to a gene: 4. The germline CDR1 and CDR2 sequences are MNHEY and SVGAGI. CDR3 protein: CASSYSGTGVDEQFF. CDR3 sequence (DNA): TGTGCCAGCAGTTACTCCGGGACAGGGGTCGATGAGCAGTTCTTC.

This clonotype was recorded a few times. The chain links TRBV29-1 to TRBJ2-5; 10 nucleotides match TRBD1. The V segment lost 8 bases and the J segment 1 base; nucleotides outside the gene matches: 7. Germline lookup yields CDR1 SQVTM and CDR2 ANQGSEA. The CDR3 length is 14 residues. In DNA form, the CDR3 reads TGCAGCACCTCCGGGACAGGGGCCCAAGAGACCCAGTACTTC. It is translated as CSTSGTGAQETQYF.

This clonotype occurred many times. V and J are TRBV10-3 and TRBJ2-3; D gene ambiguous. V gave up 7 bases and J gave up 0 bases, with 5 bases separating them. Germline CDR1 and CDR2: ENHRY and SYGVKD. The CDR3 runs to 12 residues. CDR3 protein: CAITDSTDTQYF. The CDR3 DNA reads TGTGCCATCACGGACAGCACAGATACGCAGTATTTT.

The table lists this clonotype with a few counts. The gene calls are TRBV6-1 and TRBJ1-5; D unclear. The germline V gene encodes CDR1 MNHNS and CDR2 SASEGT. Trimming took 11 bases from V and 8 from J, leaving 13 bases between them. The CDR3 loop spans 11 amino acids. CDR3: CAADHGEPQHF. CDR3 nucleotides: TGTGCCGCAGACCACGGAGAGCCCCAGCATTTT.

The chain recombines TRBV9 with TRBJ2-4; perhaps TRBD2 as D (6 bases). Gene TRBJ2-5 matches the end of the DNA better, so the J call may be wrong. The germline V gene has CDR1 SGDLS and CDR2 YYNGEE. The CDR3 is 14 residues long. The CDR3 reads CASSVEGGLETQYF. The CDR3 DNA sequence: TGTGCCAGCAGCGTAGAAGGAGGGCTTGAGACCCAGTACTTC.

This clonotype was seen only a few times. The V and J genes are TRBV12-3 or TRBV12-4 and TRBJ1-2; a weak D match, TRBD1 (6 bases). V lost 5 bases, J lost 0 bases, and 13 bases lay in between. This CDR3 has 15 amino acids. CDR3 sequence: CASSHRDRANYGYTF. In DNA, the CDR3 is TGTGCCAGCAGTCACAGGGACCGAGCTAACTATGGCTACACCTTC.

V usage is TRBV6-5 and J usage is TRBJ2-4; D gene uncertain. Judging by the DNA end, TRBJ2-7 fits better; the J call may be wrong. In germline, CDR1 is MNHEY, CDR2 SVGAGI. The CDR3 length is 14 residues. CDR3 nucleotide sequence: TGTGCCAGCAGTTACGTTTCGGTGGGCTACGAGCAGTACTTC. Its protein is CASSYVSVGYEQYF.

The chain couples TRBV12-3 or TRBV12-4 to TRBJ2-5, with D possibly matching TRBD1 (6 bases). The CDR3 runs to 17 residues. The germline V and J ends were trimmed by 5 bases and 3 bases, with 22 bases remaining between them. The CDR3 here is CASSLHRAQGLEETQYF. The CDR3 nucleotides read TGTGCCAGCAGTCTCCACCGGGCTCAGGGGCTCGAAGAGACCCAGTACTTC.

The V gene is TRBV5-1, the J gene TRBJ2-1; 7 bases are a match to TRBD2. The V gene end was trimmed by 4 bases and the J gene end by 7 bases; junction bases not matched to a gene: 11. The CDR3 covers 15 residues. Germline CDR1 and CDR2: SGHRS and YFSETQ. The CDR3 DNA sequence: TGCGCCAGCAGCAGGAGTCAGCGGGGCTCGAATGAGCAGTTCTTC. Its protein is CASSRSQRGSNEQFF.

This chain joins TRBV7-3 and TRBJ2-1, with D perhaps matching TRBD2 (5 bases). CDR1 and CDR2 from the germline V gene are SGHTA and FQGTGA. The CDR3 runs to 15 residues. V was trimmed by 2 bases and J by 6 bases, leaving 14 bases between them. The DNA for the CDR3 is TGTGCCAGCAGCTTATGGGCGGTACGGGGCAATGAGCAGTTCTTC. This codes for CASSLWAVRGNEQFF.

V is TRBV9 and J is TRBJ2-6, with 9 bases lining up with TRBD1. CDR3 length: 19 amino acids. Germline V gene data show CDR1 as SGDLS and CDR2 as YYNGEE. V gave up 3 bases and J gave up 0 bases; unmatched junction bases: 10. CDR3 loop: CASSAQPGQGYSGANVLTF. CDR3 bases: TGTGCCAGCAGCGCGCAACCGGGACAGGGCTACTCTGGGGCCAACGTCCTGACTTTC.

This clonotype has ten or more counts. The gene calls are TRBV5-5 and TRBJ1-6; D remains unclear. Trimming removed 4 bases from V and 7 bases from J, with 15 bases in between. CDR1 SGHKS and CDR2 YYEKEE come from the germline V gene (reference sequence). The CDR3 totals 15 residues. DNA of the CDR3: TGTGCCAGCAGCCGTTTGGACGGCGGGAATTCACCCCTCCACTTT. As protein: CASSRLDGGNSPLHF.

The V and J genes are TRBV14 and TRBJ1-3, with D hard to call. V was cut by 4 bases and J by 0 bases, with 7 bases left in between. The germline CDR1 and CDR2 sequences are SGHDN and FVKESK. This CDR3 comprises 14 residues. CDR3 sequence: CASSPTSSGNTIYF. CDR3 DNA sequence: TGTGCCAGCAGCCCCACAAGCTCTGGAAACACCATATATTTT.

This clonotype was seen only a few times. The rearrangement joins TRBV6-2 or TRBV6-3 to TRBJ2-1; D gene unclear. The CDR3 covers 20 residues. Germline CDR1 reads MNHEY; CDR2 reads SVGEGT. V lost 4 bases to trimming and J lost 0 bases, with 25 bases between them. CDR3 loop: CASSSTAGRGALNSYNEQFF. For the CDR3, the DNA is TGTGCCAGCAGTTCCACTGCAGGACGAGGAGCCTTGAACTCCTACAATGAGCAGTTCTTC.

As regards this clonotype: Given a much more abundant clone one base away, this may be a read error. The V and J genes are TRBV20-1 and TRBJ2-7; D might be TRBD1 (6 bases). Trimming removed 5 bases at V and 1 base at J, with 12 bases between. CDR3 length: 13 residues. Germline CDR1 DFQATT, CDR2 SNEGSKA (reference sequence). This CDR3 is CSARRDKSYEQYF. In nucleotides, the CDR3 is TGCAGTGCTCGCCGGGACAAGTCCTACGAGCAGTACTTC.

The chain is built from TRBV10-3 and TRBJ1-2; possible D gene TRBD1, 5 bases. The CDR3 contains 13 residues. V lost 6 bases and J 6 bases, leaving 14 bases between the germline ends. The germline gives CDR1 ENHRY, CDR2 SYGVKD. DNA of the CDR3: TGTGCCATCAGCCCGTCGCAGGGTGATGGCTACACCTTC. This gives the protein CAISPSQGDGYTF.

The chain employs TRBV5-1 and TRBJ2-5; D may be TRBD1 or TRBD2 (5 bases each). V lost 4 bases and J lost 4, with 17 bases in between. The CDR3 consists of 15 residues. Germline V gene data show CDR1 as SGHRS and CDR2 as YFSETQ. The DNA of the CDR3 is TGCGCCAGCAGCCAAAGGGGTCTAGCTACAGAGACCCAGTACTTC. It is translated as CASSQRGLATETQYF.

About this clonotype itself: The junction differs from germline at one of its ends, possibly a read error. The gene calls are TRBV4-1 and TRBJ2-1, with D possibly being TRBD1 (5 bases). Germline V lookup: CDR1 MGHRA, CDR2 YSYEKL. CDR3 length equals 16 residues. This CDR3 is CAGSQTTGPTHNEQFF. The CDR3 coding sequence is TGCGCCGGCAGCCAAACAACAGGTCCTACTCACAATGAGCAGTTCTTC.

This clonotype was seen only a few times. The CDR3 spells CGCRREGIWFF. Here the CDR3 DNA reads TGTGGTTGCAGGCGAGAGGGTATCTGGTTCTTC. The chain combines TRBV2 with TRBJ2-1; tentatively, D is TRBD2 (5 bases). Germline V gene data show CDR1 as SNHLY and CDR2 as FYNNEI. CDR3 length: 11 residues.

This clonotype was observed a handful of times. This sequence joins TRBV12-3 or TRBV12-4 and TRBJ2-1, with D hard to call. The CDR3 extends over 11 amino acids. V lost 10 bases to trimming and J lost 10 bases, with 14 bases between them. The CDR3 is CATARRAEQFF. For the CDR3, the DNA is TGTGCCACCGCCCGCCGGGCCGAGCAGTTCTTC.

V gene TRBV4-2 combines with J gene TRBJ2-3, with D perhaps TRBD2 (6 bases). V lost 1 base to trimming and J lost 2 bases, with 10 bases between them. Germline assignment: CDR1 LGHNA and CDR2 YNFKEQ. The CDR3 is 15 amino acids. CDR3 region: CASSQGGVPTDTQYF. CDR3 DNA sequence: TGTGCCAGCAGCCAAGGCGGGGTCCCCACAGATACGCAGTATTTT.

The chain joins TRBV18 to TRBJ2-7; 8 bases align to TRBD1. Germline V gene data show CDR1 as KGHSH and CDR2 as LQKENI. The J segment lost 0 bases and the V segment lost 4 bases, leaving 5 bases of the junction unmatched. The length of the CDR3 is 15 residues. CDR3 in amino acids: CASSRSGQDSYEQYF. Written as DNA, the CDR3 is TGTGCCAGCTCACGCTCGGGACAGGACTCCTACGAGCAGTACTTC.

The V and J genes are TRBV20-1 and TRBJ1-5, with 7 bases aligning to TRBD1. This CDR3 is 16 amino acids long. Trimming took 0 bases from V and 1 from J; bases not matched to a gene: 6. Germline CDR1 and CDR2: DFQATT and SNEGSKA (reference sequence). The CDR3 nucleotides are TGCAGTGCTAGAGACCACAGGGGTAAAAGCAATCAGCCCCAGCATTTT. This encodes CSARDHRGKSNQPQHF.

This chain connects TRBV7-2 to TRBJ2-5; 7 positions agree with TRBD2. Germline trimming cut 1 base from V and 4 bases from J; bases unmatched to any gene: 9. Germline lookup yields CDR1 SGHTA and CDR2 FQGNSA. The CDR3 spans 16 residues. CDR3 nucleotides: TGTGCCAGCAGCTTAGTTGCGGGGGACGGGGGAGAGACCCAGTACTTC. Translated: CASSLVAGDGGETQYF.